Sequencing of this T cell receptor beta chain was carried out in a study of blood T cell repertoires in COVID-19. Study-level information: Whether acute or convalescent, the COVID-19 samples came from the United States, Italy and Spain.

Original processing notes: Scientists estimated how many nucleated cells there were by amplifying reference gene primers. Assay used: immunoSEQ multiplex PCR; TCRdb lists only in-frame clones, some missing. Clone size and V and J calls were adopted from that table, with D and trimming inferred from the DNA. There are 65,000 to 90,000 clones in the sample; more than 75% occur only once, and 8.5% to 12% lies in the top ten. Sequenced: peripheral blood. This TCR derives from a man aged 60 to 69 with acute or convalescent COVID-19.

CDR3 nucleotide sequence: TGTGCCAGCTCGCAGGCAAACTACGAGCAGTACTTC. Its protein product is CASSQANYEQYF. The genes are TRBV6-5 and TRBJ2-7; D is undetermined. V lost 8 bases and J lost 3, with 11 bases in between. Germline V CDR1 and CDR2: MNHEY, SVGAGI. The length of the CDR3 is 12 residues.